Following are 19 T cell receptor beta chains from one sample sequenced in a study of neurological immune-mediated disorders. TCRdb used MiXCR to reprocess the 5' RACE reads, holding one entry per CDR3 protein. The data show tens of thousands of distinct CDR3 sequences, approximately 5% seen once. The sequencing input was CD4+ T cells from blood. The receptors stem from a woman aged 45-65 years in good health.

This clonotype showed up many times. CDR3 sequence reads: CSPNWGGNEQYF. CDR3 DNA sequence: TGCAGTCCAAACTGGGGGGGCAACGAGCAGTACTTC. J is TRBJ2-7 and V is TRBV20-1; tentatively, D is TRBD2 (7 bases). This CDR3 spans 12 amino acids. With 8 bases removed from V and 5 bases from J, the gap between germline ends came to 16 bases. In germline, CDR1 is DFQATT, CDR2 SNEGSKA (reference sequence).

This clonotype was seen at least ten times. This chain links TRBV20-1 with TRBJ2-7; D is unresolved. The germline V gene has CDR1 DFQATT and CDR2 SNEGSKA (reference sequence). CDR3 size: 12 residues. Trimming removed 0 bases at V and 7 bases at J, with 10 bases between. In nucleotides, the CDR3 is TGCAGTGCTAGAGAACTTCTAAGAGAGCAGTACTTC. Protein sequence: CSARELLREQYF.

This clonotype was detected ten times or more. The gene calls are TRBV15 and TRBJ2-7, with 7 nucleotides matching TRBD2. There are 14 residues in the CDR3. J gave up 3 bases and V 0 bases, and 2 bases lay outside the gene matches. Germline CDR1 is LNHNV and CDR2 is YYDKDF (reference sequence). The CDR3: CATSRETGGYEQYF. In DNA form, the CDR3 reads TGTGCCACCAGCAGAGAGACGGGGGGCTACGAGCAGTACTTC.

This clonotype came up many times. The V and J genes are TRBV28 and TRBJ2-7; TRBD2 aligns across 13 bases. Germline lookup yields CDR1 MDHEN and CDR2 SYDVKM. CDR3 length equals 20 residues. The V segment lost 2 bases and the J segment 4 bases; nucleotides outside the gene matches: 17. CDR3 amino acids: CASSLTTGTSGEYAIYEQYF. The CDR3 nucleotides read TGTGCCAGCAGTTTAACTACCGGGACTAGCGGGGAATACGCGATTTACGAGCAGTACTTC.

This clonotype was recorded at least ten times. This chain connects TRBV5-1 to TRBJ2-2; D gene uncertain. CDR1 and CDR2 from the germline V gene are SGHRS and YFSETQ. V shed 4 bases and J shed 1 base, with 14 bases lying between them. The CDR3 extends over 16 amino acids. The chain's CDR3 is CASSPLSWENTGELFF. The CDR3 nucleotides read TGCGCCAGCAGCCCACTATCCTGGGAGAACACCGGGGAGCTGTTTTTT.

This clonotype appeared many times. This chain uses TRBV7-2 with TRBJ2-5; 7 bases align to TRBD1. The CDR3 contains 15 residues. J lost 1 base, V lost 2 bases, and 4 bases had no gene match. Germline CDR1 reads SGHTA; CDR2 reads FQGNSA. CDR3 DNA sequence: TGTGCCAGCAGCTTACAACAGGGGACCCAAGAGACCCAGTACTTC. Residues: CASSLQQGTQETQYF.

This clonotype came up many times. The CDR3 region has the DNA TGTGCCACCAGTGACTCCCGGGTAGCCGGTAGCACAGATACGCAGTATTTT. Amino acid sequence: CATSDSRVAGSTDTQYF. The chain employs TRBV24-1 and TRBJ2-3; D is unresolved. V shed 4 bases and J shed 0 bases, with 16 bases lying between them. CDR3 length: 17 residues. The germline CDR1 and CDR2 sequences are KGHDR and SFDVKD.

There are many counts of this clonotype. V usage is TRBV7-2 and J usage is TRBJ1-4; D possibly corresponds to TRBD1 (5 bases). This CDR3 has 16 residues. CDR1 is SGHTA and CDR2 is FQGNSA in the germline V gene. V dropped 6 bases and J dropped 1 base, with 15 bases sitting between them. CDR3 region: CASSKTGFRTNEKLFF. The DNA of the CDR3 is TGTGCCAGCAGTAAAACAGGATTTCGAACTAATGAAAAACTGTTTTTT.

This clonotype was seen at least ten times. V and J are TRBV5-1 and TRBJ2-5; 7 nucleotides agree with TRBD1. The CDR3 is 15 amino acids. V dropped 4 bases and J dropped 0; count of bases not matched to a gene: 6. Germline lookup yields CDR1 SGHRS and CDR2 YFSETQ. CDR3 loop: CASSRNRGDQETQYF. The CDR3 DNA reads as TGCGCCAGCAGCAGAAACAGGGGAGACCAAGAGACCCAGTACTTC.

This clonotype was seen many times. CDR3 protein: CASSQVSGGSFF. As DNA, the CDR3 is TGTGCCAGCAGCCAAGTTTCCGGGGGATCGTTCTTC. This rearrangement joins TRBV3-1 to TRBJ2-1; D perhaps matches TRBD2 (6 bases). In germline, CDR1 is LGHDT, CDR2 YNNKEL (reference sequence). The CDR3 is 12 amino acids. Trimming took off 1 base at V and 15 bases at J, with 13 bases between the two ends.

This chain links TRBV12-3 or TRBV12-4 with TRBJ2-7, with 10 bases fitting TRBD2. The ends lost 6 bases at V and 3 bases at J; junction bases unmatched: 8. This CDR3 spans 15 amino acids. The CDR3 region has the DNA TGTGCCAGCAGGTTATCTAGCGGGAGCATCTACGAGCAGTACTTC. Protein product: CASRLSSGSIYEQYF.

This clonotype was seen at least ten times. The chain joins TRBV4-1 to TRBJ2-7; 7 nucleotides match TRBD1. This CDR3 is 15 amino acids long. CDR1 and CDR2 (germline): MGHRA, YSYEKL. Losses at the gene ends were 4 bases for V and 3 bases for J; bases not matched to a gene: 9. The CDR3 protein is CASSLTGQPLYEQYF. For the CDR3, the DNA is TGCGCCAGCAGCCTCACGGGACAGCCACTCTACGAGCAGTACTTC.

This clonotype has a count of ten or more. The chain carries TRBV6-2 or TRBV6-3 and TRBJ1-5; tentatively, D is TRBD1 (6 bases). CDR1 is MNHEY, CDR2 SVGEGT, per germline. Trimming took 0 bases from V and 0 from J, leaving 21 bases between them. This CDR3 contains 20 residues. CDR3 amino acids: CASSYSFPGAQSYSNQPQHF. The DNA of the CDR3 is TGTGCCAGCAGTTACTCGTTCCCAGGGGCGCAATCCTATAGCAATCAGCCCCAGCATTTT.

In its sample, this clonotype was seen many times. The chain is built from TRBV28 and TRBJ2-1, with no clear D. Germline CDR1 MDHEN, CDR2 SYDVKM. The CDR3 runs 13 residues. Trimming stripped 3 bases from V and 3 bases from J, with 6 bases between. The CDR3 DNA sequence: TGTGCCAGCAGTTTCCCAGACTACAATGAGCAGTTCTTC. Translation: CASSFPDYNEQFF.

This clonotype was counted many times. This chain joins TRBV5-1 and TRBJ1-1; D call uncertain. CDR3 length: 14 amino acids. Trimming shortened V by 2 bases and J by 2 bases, and 10 bases separated the two germline ends. CDR1 is SGHRS and CDR2 is YFSETQ in the germline V gene. The CDR3 region has the DNA TGCGCCAGCAGCTTAGCCCCCGTTAACACTGAAGCTTTCTTT. Translated: CASSLAPVNTEAFF.

The chain recombines TRBV29-1 with TRBJ2-1; D unresolved. CDR3 length equals 14 residues. Trimming cost V 4 bases and J 0 bases, with 10 bases left between them. The germline CDR1 and CDR2 sequences are SQVTM and ANQGSEA. The CDR3 DNA is TGCAGCGTTGTTCCCCAGAGCTCCTACAATGAGCAGTTCTTC. It specifies CSVVPQSSYNEQFF.

This clonotype was counted many times. The chain links TRBV6-2 or TRBV6-3 to TRBJ1-5; D not certain. V gave up 6 bases and J gave up 0 bases, with 9 bases separating them. Germline lookup yields CDR1 MNHEY and CDR2 SVGEGT. The CDR3 extends over 14 amino acids. This CDR3 is CASSERASNQPQHF. CDR3 sequence (DNA): TGTGCCAGCAGCGAAAGGGCTAGCAATCAGCCCCAGCATTTT.

This clonotype has at least ten counts. This chain joins TRBV5-1 and TRBJ1-5, with D tentatively TRBD1 (5 bases). Looked up from germline, CDR1 is SGHRS and CDR2 is YFSETQ. This CDR3 has 14 residues. Trimming took 0 bases from V and 4 from J, leaving 8 bases between them. Here the CDR3 DNA reads TGCGCCAGCAGCTTGGTGTCAGGGAATCAGCCCCAGCATTTT. Protein: CASSLVSGNQPQHF.

In its sample, this clonotype was seen many times. The V gene is TRBV2, the J gene TRBJ1-3; no clear D gene. There are 14 residues in the CDR3. Trimming stripped 7 bases from V and 0 bases from J, with 10 bases between. Germline V gene data show CDR1 as SNHLY and CDR2 as FYNNEI. In DNA, the CDR3 is TGTGCCAGCATTAAGGACCGCTCTGGAAACACCATATATTTT. The encoded protein is CASIKDRSGNTIYF. Full variable domain (outside the CDR3, taken from reference TRBV2 and TRBJ1-3): EPEVTQTPSHQVTQMGQEVILRCVPISNHLYFYWYRQILGQKVEFLVSFYNNEISEKSEIFDDQFSVERPDGSNFTLKIRSTKLEDSAMYFCASIKDRSGNTIYFGEGSWLTVV.